This T cell receptor beta chain was sequenced in a study of blood T cell repertoires in COVID-19. The overall study: The cDNA or gDNA used as material had been derived from T cells, B-cell-depleted T cells, or PBMCs.

This table comes from immunoSEQ multiplex PCR, and its TCRdb copy is limited to in-frame clones, with some not included. The repertoire has approximately 170,000 clones, roughly 86% of them found once; the top ten carry around 7.6%. The specimen was peripheral blood. This TCR was sampled from a man aged 35 to 55 who had recovered from COVID-19.

The CDR3 nucleotides read TGCGCCAGCAGCTTGTCCAGGGGCTACAATGAGCAGTTCTTC. Its translation: CASSLSRGYNEQFF. J is TRBJ2-1 and V is TRBV5-1, with D possibly being TRBD1 (6 bases). Trimming removed 1 base at V and 3 bases at J, with 8 bases between. Germline values: CDR1 SGHRS, CDR2 YFSETQ. There are 14 residues in the CDR3.